This TCR beta chain was profiled in a study of cytomegalovirus exposure and HLA in healthy donors. The wider study: In a later analysis, it was reported that the roughly 130 validation repertoires had been produced on the same platform as the 600 to 850 repertoires belonging to the first cohort.

Profiling relied on immunoSEQ multiplex PCR, and the TCRdb table lists in-frame clones only, not all of them. This sample has about 120,000 clones, with about 83% found just once. General observations from the study: Rarity held for most TCR sequences, but there were some public TCRs that occurred in many donors. A classifier reportedly called cytomegalovirus status with high sensitivity and specificity. The study put under 200 TCR beta chains on its list as cytomegalovirus-associated.

Note on this clone: Its antigen is undetermined.

The clonotype originates from a woman aged 25 to 45 in good health and CMV-seronegative. Sequencing was done on a sample of PBMCs.

In nucleotides, the CDR3 is TGTGCCAGCAGCTTACTGGGACAGGATTATGGCTACACCTTC. It yields the protein CASSLLGQDYGYTF. V gene TRBV7-6 combines with J gene TRBJ1-2, with TRBD1 matching over 8 bases. V dropped 2 bases and J dropped 5; count of bases not matched to a gene: 4. This CDR3 is 14 amino acids long. CDR1 SGHVS and CDR2 FNYEAQ come from the germline V gene.